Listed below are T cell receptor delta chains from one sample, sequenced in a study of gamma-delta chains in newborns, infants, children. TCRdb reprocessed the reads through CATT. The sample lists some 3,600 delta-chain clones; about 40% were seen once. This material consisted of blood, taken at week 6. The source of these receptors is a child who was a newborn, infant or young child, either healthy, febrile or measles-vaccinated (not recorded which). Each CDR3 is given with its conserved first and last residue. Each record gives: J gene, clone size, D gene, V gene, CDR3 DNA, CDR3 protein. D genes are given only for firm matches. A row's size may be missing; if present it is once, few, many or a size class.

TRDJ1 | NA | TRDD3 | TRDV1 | TGTGCTCTTGGGGAACGGGAAGAGGGGGATCCCTTGTACACCGATAAACTCATCTTT | CALGEREEGDPLYTDKLIF
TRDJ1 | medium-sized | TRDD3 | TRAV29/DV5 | TGTGCAGCAAGCCCAGCCCTGGGGGAACCCGATAAACTCATCTTT | CAASPALGEPDKLIF
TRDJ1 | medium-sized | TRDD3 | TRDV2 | TGTGCCTGTGACACCGTTGGACTGGGGGATACAGCGTACACCGATAAACTCATCTTT | CACDTVGLGDTAYTDKLIF
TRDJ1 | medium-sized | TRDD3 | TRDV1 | TGTGCTCTTGGGGAACTTAGGCCGGGGGATAGGACCGATAAACTCATCTTT | CALGELRPGDRTDKLIF
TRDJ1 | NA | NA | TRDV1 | TGTGCTCTTGGGGAACCGGGGGGAGTGGGCCGGACCGATAAACTCATCTTT | CALGEPGGVGRTDKLIF
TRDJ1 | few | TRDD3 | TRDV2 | TGTGCCTGTGACCTACTGGGGGATACGGGTAAACTCATCTTT | CACDLLGDTGKLIF
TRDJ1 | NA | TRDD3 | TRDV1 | TGTGCTCTTGGGAACCTACTCTGGGGGGCCGCCGGCGATAAACTCATCTTT | CALGNLLWGAAGDKLIF
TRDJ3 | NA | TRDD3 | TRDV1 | TGTGCTCTTGGGCTCTCAGACTTCCTACGTCCCTGGGGGATACATTTAGCCTCCTGGGACACCCGACAGATGTTTTTC | CALGLSDFLRPWGIHLASWDTRQMFF
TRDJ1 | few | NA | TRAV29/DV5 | TGTGCAGCAAGCGCGCGGGGGTTCCTACTACGCTTATGTACTGGGGGCCACGGCGATAAACTCATCTTT | CAASARGFLLRLCTGGHGDKLIF
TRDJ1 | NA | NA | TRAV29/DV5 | NA | CSVFLCSKKHRPRAQYTDKLIF
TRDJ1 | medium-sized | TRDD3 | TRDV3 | TGTGCCTTAATGCCGGATACGGGGTACACCGATAAACTCATCTTT | CALMPDTGYTDKLIF
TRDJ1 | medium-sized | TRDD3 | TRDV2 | TGTGCCTGTGACACGCTTCCTAATCAGTCTGGGGGATACGCGGATAGTAAACTCATCTTT | CACDTLPNQSGGYADSKLIF
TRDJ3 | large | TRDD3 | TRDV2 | TGTGCCTGTGACACCGTACTGGGGGATAGCTCCTGGGACACCCGACAGATGTTTTTC | CACDTVLGDSSWDTRQMFF
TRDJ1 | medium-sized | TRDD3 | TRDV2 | TGTGCCTGTGACACCGTTACTGGGGGATCGTACACCGATAAACTCATCTTT | CACDTVTGGSYTDKLIF
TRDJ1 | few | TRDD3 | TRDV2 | TGTGCCTGTGACCAAGAGGACTGGGGGACTTCAACCGATAAACTCATCTTT | CACDQEDWGTSTDKLIF
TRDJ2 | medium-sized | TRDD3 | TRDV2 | TGTGCCTGTGACACCTGGGGGATGGCACAACTCTTCTTT | CACDTWGMAQLFF
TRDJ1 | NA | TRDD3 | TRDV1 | TGTGCTCTTGGGGAACCACAGCTGGGGGACTTCTACACCGATAAACTCATCTTT | CALGEPQLGDFYTDKLIF
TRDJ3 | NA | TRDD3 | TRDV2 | TGTGCCTGTGACTACTGGGGGATATTTGGCGGGGACACCCGACAGATGTTTTTC | CACDYWGIFGGDTRQMFF
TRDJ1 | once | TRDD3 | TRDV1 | TGTGCTCTTGGGGAACCGCCCCCTCCCTCCAGGGGGATACGGCTCACCGATAAACTCATCTTT | CALGEPPPPSRGIRLTDKLIF
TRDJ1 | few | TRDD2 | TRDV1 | TGTGCTCTTGGGGACTCCCTTCCTACTATGATGTACACCGATAAACTCATCTTT | CALGDSLPTMMYTDKLIF
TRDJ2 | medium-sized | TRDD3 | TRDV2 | TGTGCCTGTGACGTACTGGGGGATACTTTGACAGCACAACTCTTCTTT | CACDVLGDTLTAQLFF
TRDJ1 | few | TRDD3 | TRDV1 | TGTGCTCTTGGATCCCCCGAGCACCCATCTTGGGGTCTACTGGGGGATACAGGTCCCGATAAACTCATCTTT | CALGSPEHPSWGLLGDTGPDKLIF
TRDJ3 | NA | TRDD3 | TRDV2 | TGTGCCTGTGACTCCCATAAACTGGGGAATAGCAAGCGGGACACCCGACAGATGTTTTTC | CACDSHKLGNSKRDTRQMFF
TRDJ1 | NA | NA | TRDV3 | TGTGCCTCCGGGGGGTCGTGGAGTAACGATAAACTCATCTTT | CASGGSWSNDKLIF
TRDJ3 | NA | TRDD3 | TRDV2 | TGTGCCTGTGACACCGCTACTGGGGGATACGCTAGCTCCTGGGACACCCGACAGATGTTTTTC | CACDTATGGYASSWDTRQMFF
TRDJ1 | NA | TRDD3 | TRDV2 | TGTGCCTGTGACTGGGGGATCACCGATAAACTCATCTTT | CACDWGITDKLIF
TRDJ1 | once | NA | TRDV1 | TGTGCTCTTGGGGGCCTCGCCCAGATTTTCGCTTTATACGATAACACCGATAAACTCATCTTT | CALGGLAQIFALYDNTDKLIF
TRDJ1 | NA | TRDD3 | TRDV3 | TGTGCCTTTGGACCCCCTTCACTTCTGGGGGTCGACACCGATAAACTCATCTTT | CAFGPPSLLGVDTDKLIF
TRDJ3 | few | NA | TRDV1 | TGTGCTCTTGGGGCCGCTTCCCGTGTACGCTCCTGGGACACCCGACAGATGTTTTTC | CALGAASRVRSWDTRQMFF
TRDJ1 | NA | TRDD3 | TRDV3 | TGTGCCACATGGGGCCTTCCCTCGGCGTACTGGGGGATTGGGAAATCTAAACTCATCTTT | CATWGLPSAYWGIGKSKLIF
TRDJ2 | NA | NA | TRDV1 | TGTGCTCTTGGGGAACTAGCCTTCTCAGGACAACTCTTCTTT | CALGELAFSGQLFF
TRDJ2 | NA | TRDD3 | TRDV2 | TGTGCCTGTGACTTCGTACTGGGGGGCCTGACAGCACAACTCTTCTTT | CACDFVLGGLTAQLFF
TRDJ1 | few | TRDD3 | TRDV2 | TGTGCCTGTGACACGGTCACATGGGGGAGGCGCGATAAACTCATCTTT | CACDTVTWGRRDKLIF
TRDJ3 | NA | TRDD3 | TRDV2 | TGTGCCTGTGACACGGCTGGGGGCCCCAGCTCCTGGGACACCCGACAGATGTTTTTC | CACDTAGGPSSWDTRQMFF
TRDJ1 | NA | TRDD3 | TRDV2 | TGTGCCTGTGACGGAATTACTGGGGGATATTCGATATACACCGTTAAACTCATCTTT | CACDGITGGYSIYTVKLIF
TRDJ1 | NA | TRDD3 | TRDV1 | TGTGCTCTTGGGGAACTTGGAGACCTGGGGGATACTTTCACCGATAAACTCATCTTT | CALGELGDLGDTFTDKLIF
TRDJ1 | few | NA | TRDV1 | TGTGCTCTTGGGGAGACTGGTTTACTGTACACCGATAAACTCATCTTT | CALGETGLLYTDKLIF
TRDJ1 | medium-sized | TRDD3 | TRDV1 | TGTGCTCTTGGGAAGGGCCCGCTGGGGGATAAGGCCGATAAACTCATCTTT | CALGKGPLGDKADKLIF
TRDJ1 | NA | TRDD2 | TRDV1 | TGTGCTCTTGGGGAACCACCGGCCTTCCTAGGATCCCAAGCATCCCCAAACAGGTGGTACACCGATAAACTCATCTTT | CALGEPPAFLGSQASPNRWYTDKLIF
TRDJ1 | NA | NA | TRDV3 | TGTGCCTTTCTCCTCCTCCGTGGGCCGGGGGAGGATTTGTACACCGATAAACTCATCTTT | CAFLLLRGPGEDLYTDKLIF
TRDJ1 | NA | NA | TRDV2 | TGTGCCTGCGGAAGGCGCGCGAAAAACCCTACCGATAAACTCATCTTT | CACGRRAKNPTDKLIF
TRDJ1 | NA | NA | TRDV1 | TGTGCTCTTGGGGTTTCCTCCGGGGGGTCGTACACCGATAAACTCATCTTT | CALGVSSGGSYTDKLIF
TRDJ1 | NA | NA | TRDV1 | TGTGCTCTTGGGGAGCCCCCTTCCTACCTGGGGGATACCGATAAACTCATCTTT | CALGEPPSYLGDTDKLIF
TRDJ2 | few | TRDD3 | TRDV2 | TGTGCCTGTGACGGCCTACTGGGGGAAGGTTTGACGGCACAACTCTTCTTT | CACDGLLGEGLTAQLFF